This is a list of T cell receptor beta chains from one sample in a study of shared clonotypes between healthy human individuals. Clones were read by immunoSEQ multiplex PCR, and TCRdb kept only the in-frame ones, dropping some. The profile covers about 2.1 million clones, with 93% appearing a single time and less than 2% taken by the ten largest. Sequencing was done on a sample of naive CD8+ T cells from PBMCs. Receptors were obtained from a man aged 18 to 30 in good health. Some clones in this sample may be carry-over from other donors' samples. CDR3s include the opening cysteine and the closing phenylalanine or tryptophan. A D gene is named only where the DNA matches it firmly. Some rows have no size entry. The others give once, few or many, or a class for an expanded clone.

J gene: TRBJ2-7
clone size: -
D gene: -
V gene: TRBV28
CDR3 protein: CASSFRGVHEQYF
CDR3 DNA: TGTGCCAGCAGTTTTAGGGGGGTTCACGAGCAGTACTTC

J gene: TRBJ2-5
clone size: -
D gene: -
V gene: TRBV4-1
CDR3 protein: CASSPRTGMETQYF
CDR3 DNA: TGCGCCAGCAGCCCAAGGACGGGGATGGAGACCCAGTACTTC

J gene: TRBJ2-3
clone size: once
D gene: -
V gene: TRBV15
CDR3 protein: CATSRVSGAPSTDTQYF
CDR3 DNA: TGTGCCACCAGCAGAGTTTCAGGGGCCCCTAGCACAGATACGCAGTATTTT

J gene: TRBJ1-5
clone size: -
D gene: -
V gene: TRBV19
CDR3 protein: CASSIGGGPSLNQPQHF
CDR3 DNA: TGTGCCAGTAGTATTGGCGGTGGGCCTTCACTAAATCAGCCCCAGCATTTT

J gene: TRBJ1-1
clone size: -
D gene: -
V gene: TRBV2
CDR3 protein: CASSRSGGREYTEAFF
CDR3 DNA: TGTGCCAGCTCCCGATCAGGTGGGAGGGAGTACACTGAAGCTTTCTTT

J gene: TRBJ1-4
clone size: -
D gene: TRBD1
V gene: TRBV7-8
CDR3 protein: CASSLGRTGLPNEKLFF
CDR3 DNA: TGTGCCAGCAGCTTAGGCCGGACAGGTCTCCCTAATGAAAAACTGTTTTTT

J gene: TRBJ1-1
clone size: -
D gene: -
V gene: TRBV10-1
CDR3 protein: CASSKGLNTEAFF
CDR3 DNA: TGCGCCAGCTCTAAGGGGTTAAACACTGAAGCTTTCTTT

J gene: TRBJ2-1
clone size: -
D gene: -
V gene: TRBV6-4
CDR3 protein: CASSEKGHLGNEQFF
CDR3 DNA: TGTGCCAGCAGTGAAAAGGGGCATCTGGGCAATGAGCAGTTCTTC

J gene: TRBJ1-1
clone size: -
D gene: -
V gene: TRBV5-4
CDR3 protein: CASSLSIGGIGDTEAFF
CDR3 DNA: TGTGCCAGCAGCTTGTCTATAGGGGGGATCGGAGACACTGAAGCTTTCTTT

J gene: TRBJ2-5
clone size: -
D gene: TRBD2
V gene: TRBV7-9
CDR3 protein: CASSLVGSGRAGIETQYF
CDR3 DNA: TGTGCCAGCAGCTTAGTTGGTAGCGGGAGAGCGGGCATAGAGACCCAGTACTTC

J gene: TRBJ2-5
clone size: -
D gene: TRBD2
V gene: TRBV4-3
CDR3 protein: CASSQETGRARETQYF
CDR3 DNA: TGCGCCAGCAGCCAAGAAACCGGGAGGGCCCGCGAGACCCAGTACTTC

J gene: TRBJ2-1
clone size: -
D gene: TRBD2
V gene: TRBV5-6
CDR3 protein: CASSLGTSARNEQFF
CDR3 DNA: TGTGCCAGCAGCTTGGGGACTAGCGCCCGCAATGAGCAGTTCTTC

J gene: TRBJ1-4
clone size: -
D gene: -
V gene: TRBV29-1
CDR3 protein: CSVGTSPNEKLFF
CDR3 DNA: TGCAGCGTTGGCACATCCCCTAATGAAAAACTGTTTTTT

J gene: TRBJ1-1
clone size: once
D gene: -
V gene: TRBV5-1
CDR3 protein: CASSFGPTTEAFF
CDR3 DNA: TGCGCCAGCAGCTTTGGCCCCACCACTGAAGCTTTCTTT

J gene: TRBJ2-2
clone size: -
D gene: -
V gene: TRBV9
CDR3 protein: CASSVRRDNTGELFF
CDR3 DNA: TGTGCCAGCAGCGTCCGGCGGGACAACACCGGGGAGCTGTTTTTT

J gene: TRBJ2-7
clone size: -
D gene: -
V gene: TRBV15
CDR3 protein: CATSREGDWSYEQYF
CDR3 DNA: TGTGCCACCAGCAGAGAGGGAGACTGGAGCTACGAGCAGTACTTC

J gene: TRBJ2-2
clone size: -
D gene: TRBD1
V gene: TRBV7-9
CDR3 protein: CASSYGQGAATGELFF
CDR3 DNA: TGTGCCAGCAGCTACGGACAGGGGGCGGCGACCGGGGAGCTGTTTTTT

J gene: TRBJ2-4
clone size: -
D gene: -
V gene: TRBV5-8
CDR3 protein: CASSLGQNSGNIQYF
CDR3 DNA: TGTGCCAGCAGCCTAGGACAGAACTCTGGGAACATTCAGTACTTC

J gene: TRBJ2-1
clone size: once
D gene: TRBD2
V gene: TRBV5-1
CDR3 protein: CASSNLAGGRYNEQFF
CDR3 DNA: TGCGCCAGCAGCAATCTAGCGGGAGGGCGCTACAATGAGCAGTTCTTC

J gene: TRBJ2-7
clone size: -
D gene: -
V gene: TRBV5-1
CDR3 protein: CASSDPSDSAPYEQYF
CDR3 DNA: TGCGCCAGCAGCGATCCCTCGGACTCTGCTCCCTACGAGCAGTACTTC

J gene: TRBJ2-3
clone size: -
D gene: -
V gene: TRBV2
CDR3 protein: CASSGEWGTDTQYF
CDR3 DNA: TGTGCCAGCAGTGGGGAGTGGGGCACAGATACGCAGTATTTT

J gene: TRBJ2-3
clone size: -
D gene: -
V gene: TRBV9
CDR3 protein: CASSVAGDPRDTQYF
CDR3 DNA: TGTGCCAGCAGCGTAGCGGGCGACCCACGGGATACGCAGTATTTT

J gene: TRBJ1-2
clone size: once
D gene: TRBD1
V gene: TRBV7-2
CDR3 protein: CASGRQGVWYGYTF
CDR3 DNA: TGTGCCAGCGGGCGACAGGGGGTCTGGTATGGCTACACCTTC

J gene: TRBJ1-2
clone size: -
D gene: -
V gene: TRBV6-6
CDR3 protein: CASRGKEGDANYGYTF
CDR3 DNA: TGTGCCAGCAGGGGGAAGGAGGGGGATGCTAACTATGGCTACACCTTC

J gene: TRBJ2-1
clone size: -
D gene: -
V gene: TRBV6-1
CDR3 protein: CASAAYNEQFF
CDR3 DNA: TGTGCGTCCGCAGCTTACAATGAGCAGTTCTTC

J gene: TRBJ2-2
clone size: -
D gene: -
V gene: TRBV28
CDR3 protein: CASKEEWNTGELFF
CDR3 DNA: TGTGCCAGCAAGGAGGAATGGAACACCGGGGAGCTGTTTTTT

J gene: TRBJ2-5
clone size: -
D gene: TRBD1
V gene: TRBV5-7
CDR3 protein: CASSSQGDQETQYF
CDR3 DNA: TGTGCCAGCAGCTCCCAGGGGGACCAAGAGACCCAGTACTTC

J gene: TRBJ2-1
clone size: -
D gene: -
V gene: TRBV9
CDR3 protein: CASSPGGGEQFF
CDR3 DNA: TGTGCCAGCAGCCCAGGTGGAGGTGAGCAGTTCTTC

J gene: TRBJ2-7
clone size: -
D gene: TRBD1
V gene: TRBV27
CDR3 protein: CASRDRGFSSYEQYF
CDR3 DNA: TGTGCCAGCAGGGACAGGGGCTTTAGCTCCTACGAGCAGTACTTC

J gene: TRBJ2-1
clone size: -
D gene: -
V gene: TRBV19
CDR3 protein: CASSPTPGSYNEQFF
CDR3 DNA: TGTGCCAGTAGTCCAACTCCGGGCTCCTACAATGAGCAGTTCTTC

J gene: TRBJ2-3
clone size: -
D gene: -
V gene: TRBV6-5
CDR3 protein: CASRPRQVSTDTQYF
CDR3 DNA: TGTGCCAGCAGACCTAGACAGGTTAGCACAGATACGCAGTATTTT

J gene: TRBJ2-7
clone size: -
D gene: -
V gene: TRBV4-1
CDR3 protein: CASSPARSSYEQYF
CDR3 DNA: TGCGCCAGCAGCCCTGCCAGGAGCTCCTACGAGCAGTACTTC

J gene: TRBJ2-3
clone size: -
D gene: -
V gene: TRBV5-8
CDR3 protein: CASWALADTQYF
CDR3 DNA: TGTGCCAGCTGGGCCCTGGCGGATACGCAGTATTTT

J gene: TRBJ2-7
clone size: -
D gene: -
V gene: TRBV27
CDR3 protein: CASMSNWGVRDEQYF
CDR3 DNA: TGTGCCAGCATGTCCAACTGGGGGGTTCGAGACGAGCAGTACTTC

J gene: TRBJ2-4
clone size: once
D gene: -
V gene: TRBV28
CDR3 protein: CASRPQGRAKNIQYF
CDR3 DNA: TGTGCCAGCAGACCACAGGGGAGGGCCAAAAACATTCAGTACTTC

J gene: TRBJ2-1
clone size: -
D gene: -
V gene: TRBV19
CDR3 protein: CASGGRESEQFF
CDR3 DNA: TGTGCCAGCGGGGGGCGGGAGAGTGAGCAGTTCTTC

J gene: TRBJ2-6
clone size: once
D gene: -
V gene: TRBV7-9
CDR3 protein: CASSSNAGVWGSGANVLTF
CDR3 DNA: TGTGCCAGCAGCTCGAATGCAGGGGTATGGGGATCTGGGGCCAACGTCCTGACTTTC

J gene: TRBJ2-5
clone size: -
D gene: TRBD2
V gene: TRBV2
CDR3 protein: CASSEALAGGPAETQYF
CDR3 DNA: TGTGCCAGCAGTGAAGCGCTAGCGGGAGGGCCCGCGGAGACCCAGTACTTC

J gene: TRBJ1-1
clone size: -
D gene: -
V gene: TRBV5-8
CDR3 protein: CATSPRRETEAFF
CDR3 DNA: TGTGCCACCAGCCCAAGACGGGAAACTGAAGCTTTCTTT

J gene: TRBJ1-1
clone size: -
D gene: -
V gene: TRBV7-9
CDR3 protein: CASSLPGSYTEAFF
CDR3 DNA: TGTGCCAGCAGCTTGCCAGGCTCCTACACTGAAGCTTTCTTT

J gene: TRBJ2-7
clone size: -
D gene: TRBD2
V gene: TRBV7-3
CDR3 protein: CASSLAGGPYEQYF
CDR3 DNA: TGTGCCAGCAGTTTAGCGGGAGGGCCGTACGAGCAGTACTTC

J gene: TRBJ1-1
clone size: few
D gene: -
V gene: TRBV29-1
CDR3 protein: CSVEDTEAFF
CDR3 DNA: TGCAGCGTTGAGGACACTGAAGCTTTCTTT

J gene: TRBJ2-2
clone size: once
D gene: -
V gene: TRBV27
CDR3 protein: CASSLLPRGGELFF
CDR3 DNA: TGTGCCAGCAGTTTACTCCCTCGTGGAGGGGAGCTGTTTTTT

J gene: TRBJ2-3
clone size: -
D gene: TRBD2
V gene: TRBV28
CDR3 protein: CASGIAGLTDTQYF
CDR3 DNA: TGTGCCAGCGGGATAGCGGGGTTAACAGATACGCAGTATTTT

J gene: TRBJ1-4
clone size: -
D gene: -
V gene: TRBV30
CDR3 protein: CAWRQGSTKREKLFF
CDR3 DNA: TGTGCCTGGAGGCAAGGCTCAACAAAACGGGAAAAACTGTTTTTT

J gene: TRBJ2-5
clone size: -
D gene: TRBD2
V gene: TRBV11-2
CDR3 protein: CASSPSGRAVETQYF
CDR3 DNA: TGTGCCAGCAGCCCTTCCGGGAGGGCCGTGGAGACCCAGTACTTC

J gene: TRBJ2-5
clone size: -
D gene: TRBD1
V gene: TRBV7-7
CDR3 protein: CASSLGQGLETQYF
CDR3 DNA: TGTGCCAGCAGCTTAGGACAGGGGCTAGAGACCCAGTACTTC

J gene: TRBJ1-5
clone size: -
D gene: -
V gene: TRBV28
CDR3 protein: CASSPGVSLGQPQHF
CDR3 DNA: TGTGCCAGCAGTCCGGGGGTCTCTCTGGGTCAGCCCCAGCATTTT